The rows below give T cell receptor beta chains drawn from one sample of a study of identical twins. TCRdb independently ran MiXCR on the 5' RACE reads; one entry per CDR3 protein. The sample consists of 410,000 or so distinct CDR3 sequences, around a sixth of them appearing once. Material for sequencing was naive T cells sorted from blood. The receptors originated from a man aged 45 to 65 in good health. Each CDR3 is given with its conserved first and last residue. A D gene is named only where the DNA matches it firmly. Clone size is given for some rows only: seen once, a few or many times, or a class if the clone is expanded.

CDR3: CATSRDRTGSQETQYF; DNA: TGTGCCACCAGCAGAGATCGGACAGGGTCCCAAGAGACCCAGTACTTC; J: TRBJ2-5; D: TRBD1; V: TRBV15; size: .
CDR3: CASSGVKGGQETQYF; DNA: TGTGCCAGCAGCGGGGTGAAAGGTGGTCAAGAGACCCAGTACTTC; J: TRBJ2-5; D: .; V: TRBV6-1; size: .
CDR3: CASSPGIQAYGQPQHF; DNA: TGCGCCAGCAGCCCGGGGATCCAGGCCTACGGCCAGCCCCAGCATTTT; J: TRBJ1-5; D: .; V: TRBV4-1; size: few
CDR3: CATSRPGLAGLTDTQYF; DNA: TGTGCCACCAGCAGGCCAGGACTAGCGGGACTAACAGATACGCAGTATTTT; J: TRBJ2-3; D: TRBD2; V: TRBV15; size: .
CDR3: CSVESLAGSYEQYF; DNA: TGCAGCGTTGAAAGCCTAGCGGGAAGTTACGAGCAGTACTTC; J: TRBJ2-7; D: TRBD2; V: TRBV29-1; size: many
CDR3: CASSLSGRGYTF; DNA: TGTGCCAGCAGCTTATCAGGAAGAGGCTACACCTTC; J: TRBJ1-2; D: .; V: TRBV7-2; size: many
CDR3: CASSRGTIQETQYF; DNA: TGCGCCAGCAGTCGGGGTACTATTCAAGAGACCCAGTACTTC; J: TRBJ2-5; D: .; V: TRBV5-1; size: .
CDR3: CASSFRQGGLSGANVLTF; DNA: TGTGCCAGCAGCTTTCGCCAGGGGGGTCTCTCTGGGGCCAACGTCCTGACTTTC; J: TRBJ2-6; D: .; V: TRBV11-2; size: many
CDR3: CASSPLGFQETQYF; DNA: TGTGCCAGCAGCCCGTTGGGCTTTCAAGAGACCCAGTACTTC; J: TRBJ2-5; D: .; V: TRBV14; size: .
CDR3: CATSRAKALSTDTQYF; DNA: TGTGCCACCAGCAGAGCTAAGGCGTTAAGCACAGATACGCAGTATTTT; J: TRBJ2-3; D: .; V: TRBV15; size: .
CDR3: CASSLLSTGGNTQYF; DNA: TGTGCCAGCAGCTTACTCTCCACAGGGGGGAACACCCAGTACTTC; J: TRBJ2-5; D: TRBD1; V: TRBV5-5; size: many